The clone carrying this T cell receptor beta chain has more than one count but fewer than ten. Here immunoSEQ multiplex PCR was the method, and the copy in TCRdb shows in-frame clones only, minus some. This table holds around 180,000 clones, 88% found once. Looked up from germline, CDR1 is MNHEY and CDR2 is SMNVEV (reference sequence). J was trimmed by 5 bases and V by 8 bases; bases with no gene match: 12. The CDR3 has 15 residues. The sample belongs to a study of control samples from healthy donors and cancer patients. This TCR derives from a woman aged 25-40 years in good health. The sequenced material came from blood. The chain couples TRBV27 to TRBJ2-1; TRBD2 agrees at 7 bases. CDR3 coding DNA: TGTGCCAGCGGGGTCCCGGGAGGCGGCAACAATGAGCAGTTCTTC. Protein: CASGVPGGGNNEQFF.